Each of the 11 T cell receptor beta chains below was sequenced from the same sample in a study of T cells after somatic rescue of genetic block. Libraries were prepared by immunoSEQ multiplex PCR; TCRdb keeps only in-frame clonotypes and omits some of them. This table holds over 10,000 clones, around 70% found once. The sample consisted of peripheral blood mononuclear cells (PBMCs). These receptors all come from a boy aged 5-17 years.

The J gene is TRBJ2-2, the V gene TRBV11-2; TRBD1 is a possible D gene (5 bases). Per germline, CDR1 SGHAT and CDR2 FQNNGV. V lost 2 bases to trimming and J lost 6 bases, with 10 bases between them. The CDR3 consists of 14 residues. The CDR3 nucleotides read TGTGCCAGCAGCTTATCGGCAGGGCCCGGGGAGCTGTTTTTT. Its translation is CASSLSAGPGELFF.

The rearrangement uses TRBV10-3 and TRBJ1-3; no reliable D call. V lost 4 bases to trimming and J lost 7 bases, with 8 bases between them. Germline values: CDR1 ENHRY, CDR2 SYGVKD. The CDR3 runs 12 residues. The CDR3 region has the DNA TGTGCCATCAGTGGTTTAGGGAACACCATATATTTT. Translating gives CAISGLGNTIYF.

The chain uses TRBV30 and TRBJ1-5; D unresolved. CDR1 GTSNPN and CDR2 SVGIG come from the germline V gene (reference sequence). CDR3 length: 13 residues. Trimming stripped 0 bases from V and 2 bases from J, with 5 bases between. The CDR3 DNA follows: TGTGCCTGGAGTGTACAAGGCAATCAGCCCCAGCATTTT. Residues: CAWSVQGNQPQHF.

This chain uses TRBV7-2 with TRBJ2-1, with 14 bases identical to TRBD2. Looked up from germline, CDR1 is SGHTA and CDR2 is FQGNSA. With 4 bases clipped from V and 10 bases from J, the junction kept 9 bases outside the gene matches. The CDR3 extends over 16 amino acids. Here the CDR3 DNA reads TGTGCCAGCAGCTCTTGGGGACTAGCGGGAGCGAGAGAGCAGTTCTTC. Encoded protein: CASSSWGLAGAREQFF.

The V call is TRBV6-5, the J call TRBJ2-1; D unresolved. This CDR3 contains 13 residues. Trimming stripped 0 bases from V and 7 bases from J, with 7 bases between. Germline V gene data show CDR1 as MNHEY and CDR2 as SVGAGI. The CDR3 region is CASSYSRRNEQFF. Here the CDR3 DNA reads TGTGCCAGCAGTTACTCGAGGCGAAATGAGCAGTTCTTC.

The table lists this clone with a count of one. This chain links TRBV11-3 with TRBJ2-7; 7 bases are a match to TRBD1. V shed 1 base and J 0 bases; nucleotides not matched to a gene: 6. The CDR3 is made up of 16 amino acids. From germline, CDR1 is SGHNT and CDR2 YENEEA. For the CDR3, the DNA is TGTGCCAGCAGCTTAGGGGGAAGGGACAGCTCCTACGAGCAGTACTTC. This sequence encodes CASSLGGRDSSYEQYF. The full variable domain, rest sourced from reference TRBV11-3 and TRBJ2-7, is EAGVVQSPRYKIIEKKQPVAFWCNPISGHNTLYWYLQNLGQGPELLIRYENEEAVDDSQLPKDRFSAERLKGVDSTLKIQPAELGDSAVYLCASSLGGRDSSYEQYFGPGTRLTVT.

The chain is built from TRBV28 and TRBJ1-5, with TRBD1 matching over 9 bases. This CDR3 is 16 amino acids long. Germline assignment: CDR1 MDHEN and CDR2 SYDVKM. The V gene end was trimmed by 7 bases and the J gene end by 4 bases; junction bases not matched to a gene: 11. This chain's CDR3 is CASKRVGTGKNQPQHF. CDR3 bases: TGTGCCAGCAAGCGGGTCGGGACAGGGAAAAATCAGCCCCAGCATTTT.

The chain recombines TRBV5-1 with TRBJ2-7, with TRBD2 matching 9 bases. Germline V gene data show CDR1 as SGHRS and CDR2 as YFSETQ. Trimming at V came to 1 base and at J to 5 bases, leaving 4 bases not matched to a gene. This CDR3 comprises 14 residues. CDR3 region: CASSLQAGGNEQYF. Written as DNA, the CDR3 is TGCGCCAGCAGCTTGCAAGCGGGGGGCAACGAGCAGTACTTC. Filled out from reference TRBV5-1 and TRBJ2-7, the complete variable domain reads KAGVTQTPRYLIKTRGQQVTLSCSPISGHRSVSWYQQTPGQGLQFLFEYFSETQRNKGNFPGRFSGRQFSNSRSEMNVSTLELGDSALYLCASSLQAGGNEQYFGPGTRLTVT.

The chain couples TRBV10-3 to TRBJ2-3; D gene ambiguous. This CDR3 comprises 14 residues. Germline CDR1 and CDR2: ENHRY and SYGVKD. V gave up 0 bases and J gave up 9 bases, with 13 bases separating them. CDR3 in amino acids: CAISESAGTNTQYF. In nucleotides, the CDR3 is TGTGCCATCAGTGAGTCGGCCGGCACAAACACGCAGTATTTT.

This chain links TRBV13 with TRBJ2-7; 8 nucleotides agree with TRBD1. The germline V gene has CDR1 PRHDT and CDR2 FYEKMQ (reference sequence). The ends lost 5 bases at V and 3 bases at J; junction bases unmatched: 9. The CDR3 totals 15 residues. CDR3 residues: CASSPGTGLGYEQYF. The CDR3 nucleotides read TGTGCCAGCAGCCCGGGGACAGGATTAGGCTACGAGCAGTACTTC.

The chain is built from TRBV6-5 and TRBJ2-7; the D gene is possibly TRBD1 (6 bases). The germline CDR1 and CDR2 sequences are MNHEY and SVGAGI. The CDR3 is made up of 13 amino acids. The V gene lost 4 bases and the J gene lost 1 base, with 8 bases spanning the gap. CDR3 sequence (DNA): TGTGCCAGCAGTTCTACAGGGTCCTACGAGCAGTACTTC. This encodes CASSSTGSYEQYF.